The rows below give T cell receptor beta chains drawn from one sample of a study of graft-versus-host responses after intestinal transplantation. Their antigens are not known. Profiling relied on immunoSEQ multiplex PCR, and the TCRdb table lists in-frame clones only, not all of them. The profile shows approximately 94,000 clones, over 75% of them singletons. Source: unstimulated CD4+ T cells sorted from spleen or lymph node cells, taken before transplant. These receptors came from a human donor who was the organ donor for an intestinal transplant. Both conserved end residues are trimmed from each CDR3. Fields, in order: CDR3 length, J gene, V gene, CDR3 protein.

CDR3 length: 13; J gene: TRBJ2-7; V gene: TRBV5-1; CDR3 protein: ASSLSGELSYEQY
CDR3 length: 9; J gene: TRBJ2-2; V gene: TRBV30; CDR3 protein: AWRLRGELF
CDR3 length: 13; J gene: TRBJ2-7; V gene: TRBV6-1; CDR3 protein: ASRPSRGSSYEQY
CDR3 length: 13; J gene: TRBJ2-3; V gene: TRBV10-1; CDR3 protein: ASSRTSGGSDTQY
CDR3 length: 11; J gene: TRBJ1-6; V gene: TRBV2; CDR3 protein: ATTGQGGSPLH
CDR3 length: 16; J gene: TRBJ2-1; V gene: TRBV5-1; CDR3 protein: ASSLFPPQGLVYNEQF
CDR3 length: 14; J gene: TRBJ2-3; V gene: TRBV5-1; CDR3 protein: ASSKGGGIGTDTQY
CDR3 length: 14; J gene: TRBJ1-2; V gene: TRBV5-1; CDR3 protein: ASSSSRPGQTYGYT
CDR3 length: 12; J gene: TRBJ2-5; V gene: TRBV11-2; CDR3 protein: ASSRGYTPETQY
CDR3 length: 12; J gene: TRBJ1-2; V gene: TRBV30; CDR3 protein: AWGTGGYNYGYT
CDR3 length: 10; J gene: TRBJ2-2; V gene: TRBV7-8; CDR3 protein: ASSSRARELF